This T cell receptor beta chain was observed in a study of identical twins. This CDR3 region has 16 residues. Germline loops: CDR1 SGHRS, CDR2 YFSETQ. Trimming left V 4 bases short and J 7 bases short, with 21 bases between. This clonotype occurred many times. Its cognate antigen is unknown. TCRdb fed the 5' RACE reads into MiXCR, producing one record per CDR3 protein. The table has 460,000 or so distinct CDR3 sequences, about 14% seen once. Findings of the study overall: Out-of-frame TCR alpha sharing observed in monozygotic twins exceeded model estimates. Fewer insertions characterized abundant cord blood beta clonotypes, whereas memory repertoires showed none. There was an excess of low generation probability in the out-of-frame alpha sequences that twins shared. Researchers caution that invariant MAIT and iNKT cells could partly confound zero-insertion analyses.

These records were also assigned to another study, of yellow fever vaccine responses in identical twins.

The sequenced material came from CD4+ T cells sorted from blood. V usage is TRBV5-1 and J usage is TRBJ2-1, with a weak D call TRBD2 (7 bases). The clonotype comes from a woman between 18 and 30 years old in good health. The DNA for the CDR3 is TGCGCCAGCAGCAGTCGAGCGGGGTCCCAGGGGAATGAGCAGTTCTTC. Amino acids: CASSSRAGSQGNEQFF.